The source of this T cell receptor (beta chain) is a study of blood T cell repertoires in COVID-19. About the study: Whether acute or convalescent, the COVID-19 samples came from the United States, Italy and Spain. PBMCs, B-cell-depleted T cells, or T cells were the source of the cDNA or gDNA that made up the material.

This CDR3 is built from 15 residues. With 2 bases removed from V and 4 bases from J, the gap between germline ends came to 12 bases. Germline lookup yields CDR1 MNHEY and CDR2 SVGEGT. Patients of the Seattle cohort, enrolled during active infection, were followed longitudinally. This clone has more than one count but fewer than ten. Study processing details: The assay estimated nucleated cells by amplifying reference gene primers. Profiling relied on immunoSEQ multiplex PCR, and the TCRdb table lists in-frame clones only, not all of them. V, J and clone size derive from that table, while D and trimming were established from the DNA sequence. Among fewer than 200,000 clones listed, roughly 88% were seen once.

The receptor's source is a man younger than 30 with COVID-19, enrolled during active disease. The gene calls are TRBV6-2 or TRBV6-3 and TRBJ2-1; possibly TRBD1 for D (7 bases). The specimen was peripheral blood. Here the CDR3 reads CASSYGQGGYNEQFF. The CDR3 nucleotides read TGTGCCAGCAGTTACGGGCAGGGGGGATACAATGAGCAGTTCTTC.